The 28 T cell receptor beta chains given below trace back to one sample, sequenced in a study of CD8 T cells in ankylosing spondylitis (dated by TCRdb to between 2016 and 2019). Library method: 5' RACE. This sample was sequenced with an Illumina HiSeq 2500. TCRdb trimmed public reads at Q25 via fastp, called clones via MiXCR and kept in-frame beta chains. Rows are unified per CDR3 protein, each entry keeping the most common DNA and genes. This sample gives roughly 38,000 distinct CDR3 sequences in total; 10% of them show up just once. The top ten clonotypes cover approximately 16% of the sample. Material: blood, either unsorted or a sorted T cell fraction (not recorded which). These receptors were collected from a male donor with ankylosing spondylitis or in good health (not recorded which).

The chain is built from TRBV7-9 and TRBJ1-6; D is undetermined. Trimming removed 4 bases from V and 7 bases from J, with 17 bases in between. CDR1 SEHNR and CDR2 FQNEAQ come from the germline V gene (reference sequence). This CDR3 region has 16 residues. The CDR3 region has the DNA TGTGCCAGCAGCTGGCTGAGTCCAGAACTAAATTCACCCCTCCACTTT. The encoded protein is CASSWLSPELNSPLHF.

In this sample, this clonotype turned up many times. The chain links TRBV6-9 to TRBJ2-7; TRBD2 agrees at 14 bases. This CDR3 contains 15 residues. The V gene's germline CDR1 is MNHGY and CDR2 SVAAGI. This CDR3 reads CSQKGTSGRSHEQYF. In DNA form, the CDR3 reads TGTTCTCAGAAAGGGACTAGCGGGAGATCCCACGAGCAGTACTTC.

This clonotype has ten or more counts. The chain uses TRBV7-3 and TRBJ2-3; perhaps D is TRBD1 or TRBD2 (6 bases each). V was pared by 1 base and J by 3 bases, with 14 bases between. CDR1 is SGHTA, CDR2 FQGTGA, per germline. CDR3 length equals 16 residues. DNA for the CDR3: TGTGCCAGCAGCTTAAAGGGCGGGACAAGTACAGATACGCAGTATTTT. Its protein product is CASSLKGGTSTDTQYF.

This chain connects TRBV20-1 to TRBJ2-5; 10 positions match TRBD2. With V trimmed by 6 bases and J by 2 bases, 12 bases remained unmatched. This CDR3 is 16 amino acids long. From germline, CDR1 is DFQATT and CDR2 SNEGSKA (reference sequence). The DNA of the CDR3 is TGCAGTGCCCCACCCACCATAGCGGGAGGTCAAGAGACCCAGTACTTC. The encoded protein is CSAPPTIAGGQETQYF.

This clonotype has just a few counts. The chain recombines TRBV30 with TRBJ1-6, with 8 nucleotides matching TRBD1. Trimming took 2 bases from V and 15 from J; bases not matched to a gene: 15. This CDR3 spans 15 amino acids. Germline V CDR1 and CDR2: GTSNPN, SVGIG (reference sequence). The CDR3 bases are TGTGCCTGGAGTATCCACCCCCGGGACAGGTTGTTCCTCCACTTT. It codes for CAWSIHPRDRLFLHF.

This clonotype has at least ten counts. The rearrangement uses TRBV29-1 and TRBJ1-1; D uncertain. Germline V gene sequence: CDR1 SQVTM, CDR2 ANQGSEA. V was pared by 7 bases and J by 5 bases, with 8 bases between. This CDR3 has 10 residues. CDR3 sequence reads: CSAAGTEAFF. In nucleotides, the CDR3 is TGCAGCGCTGCTGGGACTGAAGCTTTCTTT.

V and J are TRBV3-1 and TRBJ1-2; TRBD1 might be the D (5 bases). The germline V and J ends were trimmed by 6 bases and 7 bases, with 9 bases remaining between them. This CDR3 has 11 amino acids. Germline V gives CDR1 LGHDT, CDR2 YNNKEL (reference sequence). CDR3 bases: TGTGCCAGCAGGGGGCTTAGTGGCTACACCTTC. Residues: CASRGLSGYTF.

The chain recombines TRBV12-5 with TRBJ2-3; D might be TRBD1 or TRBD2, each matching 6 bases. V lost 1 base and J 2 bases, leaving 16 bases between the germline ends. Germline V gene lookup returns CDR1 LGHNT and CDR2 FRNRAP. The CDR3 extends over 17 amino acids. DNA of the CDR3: TGTGCTAGTGGTTTGGCCACCTCGGGGGCCGTCACAGATACGCAGTATTTT. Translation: CASGLATSGAVTDTQYF.

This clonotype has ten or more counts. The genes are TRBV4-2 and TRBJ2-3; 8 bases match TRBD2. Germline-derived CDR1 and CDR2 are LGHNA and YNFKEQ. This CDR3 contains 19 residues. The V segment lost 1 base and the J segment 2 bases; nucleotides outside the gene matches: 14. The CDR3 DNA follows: TGTGCCAGCAGCCAAGCTCCCCTAGCGGGCGGGAGTAACACAGATACGCAGTATTTT. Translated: CASSQAPLAGGSNTDTQYF.

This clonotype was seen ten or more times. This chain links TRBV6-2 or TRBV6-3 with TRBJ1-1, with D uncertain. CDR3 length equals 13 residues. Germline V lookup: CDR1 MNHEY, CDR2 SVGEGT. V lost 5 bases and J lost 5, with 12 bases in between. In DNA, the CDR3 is TGTGCCAGCAGTAGTGGAAGCGGGACTGAAGCTTTCTTT. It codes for CASSSGSGTEAFF.

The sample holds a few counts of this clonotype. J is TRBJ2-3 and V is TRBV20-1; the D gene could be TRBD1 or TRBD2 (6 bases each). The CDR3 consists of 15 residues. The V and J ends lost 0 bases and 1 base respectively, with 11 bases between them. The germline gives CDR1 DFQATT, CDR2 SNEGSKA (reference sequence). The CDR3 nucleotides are TGCAGTGCTAGAGATCTGAGGGGGGGCACAGATACGCAGTATTTT. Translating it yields CSARDLRGGTDTQYF.

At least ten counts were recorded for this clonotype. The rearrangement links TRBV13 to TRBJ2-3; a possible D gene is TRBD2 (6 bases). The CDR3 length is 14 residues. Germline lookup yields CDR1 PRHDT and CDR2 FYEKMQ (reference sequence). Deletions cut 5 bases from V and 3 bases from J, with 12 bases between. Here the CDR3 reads CASSPRTITDTQYF. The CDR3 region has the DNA TGTGCCAGCAGCCCACGGACTATAACAGATACGCAGTATTTT.

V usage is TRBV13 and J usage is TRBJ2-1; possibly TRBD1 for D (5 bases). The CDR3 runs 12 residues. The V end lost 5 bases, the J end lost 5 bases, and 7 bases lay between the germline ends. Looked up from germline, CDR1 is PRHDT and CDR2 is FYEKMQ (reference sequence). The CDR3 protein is CASSRQNNEQFF. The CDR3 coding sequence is TGTGCCAGCAGCCGACAGAACAATGAGCAGTTCTTC.

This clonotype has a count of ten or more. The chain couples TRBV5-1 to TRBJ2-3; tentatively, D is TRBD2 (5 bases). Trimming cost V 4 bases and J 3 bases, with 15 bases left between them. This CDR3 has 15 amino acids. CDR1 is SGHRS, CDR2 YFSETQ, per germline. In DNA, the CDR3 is TGCGCCAGCAGCCCAGGACTGCCGCTTACAGATACGCAGTATTTT. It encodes CASSPGLPLTDTQYF.

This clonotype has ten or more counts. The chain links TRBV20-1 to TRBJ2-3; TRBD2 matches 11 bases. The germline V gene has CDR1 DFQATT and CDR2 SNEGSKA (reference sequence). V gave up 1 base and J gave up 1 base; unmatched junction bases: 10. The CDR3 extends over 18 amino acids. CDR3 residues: CSARVTSGRMVGTDTQYF. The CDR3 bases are TGCAGTGCTAGAGTAACTAGCGGGAGAATGGTTGGCACAGATACGCAGTATTTT.

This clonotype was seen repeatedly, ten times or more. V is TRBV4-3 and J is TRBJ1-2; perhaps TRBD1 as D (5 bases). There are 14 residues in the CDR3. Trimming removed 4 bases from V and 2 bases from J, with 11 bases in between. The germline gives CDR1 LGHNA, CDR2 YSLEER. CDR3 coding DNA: TGCGCCAGCAGCCGAGGCCAGGGAAACTATGGCTACACCTTC. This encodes CASSRGQGNYGYTF.

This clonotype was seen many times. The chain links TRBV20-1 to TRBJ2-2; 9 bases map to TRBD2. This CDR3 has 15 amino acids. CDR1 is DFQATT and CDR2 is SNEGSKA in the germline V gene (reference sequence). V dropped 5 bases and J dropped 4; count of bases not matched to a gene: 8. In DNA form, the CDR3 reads TGCAGTGCTCAGCCCGGGACTAGCCTCACCGGGGAGCTGTTTTTT. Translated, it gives CSAQPGTSLTGELFF.

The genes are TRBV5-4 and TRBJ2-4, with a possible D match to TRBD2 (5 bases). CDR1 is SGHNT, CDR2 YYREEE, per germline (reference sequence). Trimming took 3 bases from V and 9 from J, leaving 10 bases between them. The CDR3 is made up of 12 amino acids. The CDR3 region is CASSSGWSIQYF. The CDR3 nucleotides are TGTGCCAGCAGCTCGGGGTGGAGCATTCAGTACTTC.

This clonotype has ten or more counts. The CDR3 here is CASSGGSHEQYF. The CDR3 DNA is TGTGCCAGCAGTGGTGGTTCCCACGAGCAGTACTTC. The rearrangement joins TRBV2 to TRBJ2-7; D remains unclear. The CDR3 contains 12 residues. The ends were cut back, 4 bases at V and 5 bases at J, with 9 bases in the middle. Germline V gene sequence: CDR1 SNHLY, CDR2 FYNNEI.

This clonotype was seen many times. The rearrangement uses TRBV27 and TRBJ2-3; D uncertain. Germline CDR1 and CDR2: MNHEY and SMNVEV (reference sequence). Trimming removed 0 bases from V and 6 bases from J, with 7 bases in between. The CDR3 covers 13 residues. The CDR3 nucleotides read TGTGCCAGCAGTTTATCGATGCGGGATACGCAGTATTTT. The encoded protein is CASSLSMRDTQYF.

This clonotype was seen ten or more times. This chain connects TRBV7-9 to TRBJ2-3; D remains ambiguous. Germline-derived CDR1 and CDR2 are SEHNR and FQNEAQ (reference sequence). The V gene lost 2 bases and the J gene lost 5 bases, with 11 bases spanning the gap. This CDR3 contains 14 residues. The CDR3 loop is CASSLTQTEDTQYF. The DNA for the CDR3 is TGTGCCAGCAGCTTAACCCAGACCGAAGATACGCAGTATTTT.

In DNA, the CDR3 is TGTGCCAGCAGCTTAGCGATCAGGGGAAGCCAGTACTTC. Translation: CASSLAIRGSQYF. This sequence joins TRBV11-2 and TRBJ2-5; D is possibly TRBD1 (6 bases). V dropped 1 base and J dropped 10 bases, with 13 bases sitting between them. The length of the CDR3 is 13 residues. CDR1 and CDR2 (germline): SGHAT, FQNNGV. Variable domain in full (rest from reference TRBV11-2 and TRBJ2-5): EAGVAQSPRYKIIEKRQSVAFWCNPISGHATLYWYQQILGQGPKLLIQFQNNGVVDDSQLPKDRFSAERLKGVDSTLKIQPAKLEDSAVYLCASSLAIRGSQYFGPGTRLLVL.

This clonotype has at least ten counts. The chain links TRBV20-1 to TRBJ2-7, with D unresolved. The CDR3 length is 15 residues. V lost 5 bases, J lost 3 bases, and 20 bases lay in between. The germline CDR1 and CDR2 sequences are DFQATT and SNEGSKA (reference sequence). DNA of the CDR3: TGCAGTGCTGTCGACGTGGTGGTTGGCCTCTACGAGCAGTACTTC. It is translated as CSAVDVVVGLYEQYF.

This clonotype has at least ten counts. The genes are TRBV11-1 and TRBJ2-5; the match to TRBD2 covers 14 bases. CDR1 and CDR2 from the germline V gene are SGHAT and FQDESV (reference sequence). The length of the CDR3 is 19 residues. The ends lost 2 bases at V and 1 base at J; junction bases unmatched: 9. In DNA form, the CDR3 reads TGTGCCAGCAGCTTAACCCGACTAGCGGGAGGGCCTTTCCAAGAGACCCAGTACTTC. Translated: CASSLTRLAGGPFQETQYF.

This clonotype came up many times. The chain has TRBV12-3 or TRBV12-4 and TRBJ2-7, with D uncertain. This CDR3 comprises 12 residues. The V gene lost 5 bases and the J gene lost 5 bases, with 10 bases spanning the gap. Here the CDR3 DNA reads TGTGCCAGCAGTGCCCCCCTAAACGAGCAGTACTTC. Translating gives CASSAPLNEQYF.

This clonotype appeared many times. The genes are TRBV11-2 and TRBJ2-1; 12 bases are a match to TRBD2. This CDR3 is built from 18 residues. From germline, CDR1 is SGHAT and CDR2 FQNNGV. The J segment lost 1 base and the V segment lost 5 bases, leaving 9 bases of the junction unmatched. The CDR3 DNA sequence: TGTGCCAGCAGCCCCGTTCCGGGACTAGCGGGTTCCTACAATGAGCAGTTCTTC. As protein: CASSPVPGLAGSYNEQFF.

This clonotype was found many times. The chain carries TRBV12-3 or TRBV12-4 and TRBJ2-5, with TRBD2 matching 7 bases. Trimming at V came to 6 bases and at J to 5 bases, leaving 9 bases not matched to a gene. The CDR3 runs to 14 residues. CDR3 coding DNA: TGTGCCAGCAGCCCGTTACTAGCGTCGGAGACCCAGTACTTC. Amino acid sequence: CASSPLLASETQYF.

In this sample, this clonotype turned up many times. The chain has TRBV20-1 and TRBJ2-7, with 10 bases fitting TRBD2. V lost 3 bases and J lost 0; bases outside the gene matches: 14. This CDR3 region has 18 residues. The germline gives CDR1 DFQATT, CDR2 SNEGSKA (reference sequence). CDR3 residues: CSARKSAGSGRSSYEQYF. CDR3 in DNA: TGCAGTGCTAGGAAATCCGCGGGTAGCGGGAGGAGCTCCTACGAGCAGTACTTC.